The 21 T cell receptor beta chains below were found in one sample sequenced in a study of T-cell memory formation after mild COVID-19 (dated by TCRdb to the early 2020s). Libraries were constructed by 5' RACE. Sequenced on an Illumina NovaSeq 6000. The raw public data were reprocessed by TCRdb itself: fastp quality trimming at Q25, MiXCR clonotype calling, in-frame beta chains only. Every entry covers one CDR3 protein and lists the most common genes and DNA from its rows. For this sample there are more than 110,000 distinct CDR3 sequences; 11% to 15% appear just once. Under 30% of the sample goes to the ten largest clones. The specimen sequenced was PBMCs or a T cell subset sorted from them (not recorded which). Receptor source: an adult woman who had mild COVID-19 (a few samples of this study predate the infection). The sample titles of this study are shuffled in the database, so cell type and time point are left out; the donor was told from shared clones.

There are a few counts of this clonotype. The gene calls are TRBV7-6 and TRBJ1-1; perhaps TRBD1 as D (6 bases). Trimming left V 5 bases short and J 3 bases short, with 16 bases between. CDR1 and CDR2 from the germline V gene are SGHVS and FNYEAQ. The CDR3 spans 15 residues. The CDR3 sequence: CASSPGQTGDTEAFF. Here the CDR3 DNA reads TGTGCCAGCAGCCCTGGACAGACGGGGGACACTGAAGCTTTCTTT.

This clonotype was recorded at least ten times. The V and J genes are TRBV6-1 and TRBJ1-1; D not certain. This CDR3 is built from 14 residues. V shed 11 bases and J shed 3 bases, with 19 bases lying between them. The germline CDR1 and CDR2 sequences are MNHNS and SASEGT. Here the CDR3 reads CAVMWNGADTEAFF. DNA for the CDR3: TGTGCCGTAATGTGGAATGGTGCGGACACTGAAGCTTTCTTT.

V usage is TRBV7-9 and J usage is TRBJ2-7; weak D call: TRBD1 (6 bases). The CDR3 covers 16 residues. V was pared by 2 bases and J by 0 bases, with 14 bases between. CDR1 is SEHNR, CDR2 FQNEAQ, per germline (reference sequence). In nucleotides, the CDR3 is TGTGCCAGCAGCTTACCGGGGACATATGACTCCTACGAGCAGTACTTC. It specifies CASSLPGTYDSYEQYF.

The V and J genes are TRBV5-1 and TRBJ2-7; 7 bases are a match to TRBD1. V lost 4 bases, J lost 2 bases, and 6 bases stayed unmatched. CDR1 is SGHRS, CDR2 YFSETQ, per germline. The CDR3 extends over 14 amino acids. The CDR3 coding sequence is TGCGCCAGCAGCCGCCGACAGGGCCCCTACGAGCAGTACTTC. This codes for CASSRRQGPYEQYF. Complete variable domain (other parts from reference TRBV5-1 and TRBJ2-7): KAGVTQTPRYLIKTRGQQVTLSCSPISGHRSVSWYQQTPGQGLQFLFEYFSETQRNKGNFPGRFSGRQFSNSRSEMNVSTLELGDSALYLCASSRRQGPYEQYFGPGTRLTVT.

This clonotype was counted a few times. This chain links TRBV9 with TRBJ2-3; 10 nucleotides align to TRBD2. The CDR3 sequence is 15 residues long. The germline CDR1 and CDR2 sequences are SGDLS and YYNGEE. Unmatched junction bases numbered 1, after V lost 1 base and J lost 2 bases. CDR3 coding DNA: TGTGCCAGCAGCGTACTAGCGGGGGCCACAGATACGCAGTATTTT. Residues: CASSVLAGATDTQYF.

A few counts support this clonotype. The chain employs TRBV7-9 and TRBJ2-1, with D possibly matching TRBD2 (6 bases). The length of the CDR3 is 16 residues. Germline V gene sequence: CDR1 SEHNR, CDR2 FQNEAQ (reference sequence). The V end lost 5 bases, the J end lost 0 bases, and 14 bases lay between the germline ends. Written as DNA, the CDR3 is TGTGCCAGCAGCCCGGGTAGCGGAACCTCCTACAATGAGCAGTTCTTC. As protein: CASSPGSGTSYNEQFF.

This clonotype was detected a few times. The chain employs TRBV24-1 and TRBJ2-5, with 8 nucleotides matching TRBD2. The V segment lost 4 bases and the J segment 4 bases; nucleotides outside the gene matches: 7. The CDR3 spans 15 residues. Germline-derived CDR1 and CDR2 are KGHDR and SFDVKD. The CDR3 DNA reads TGTGCCACCAGTGAACCCGGGACTAGGGGAGAGACCCAGTACTTC. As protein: CATSEPGTRGETQYF.

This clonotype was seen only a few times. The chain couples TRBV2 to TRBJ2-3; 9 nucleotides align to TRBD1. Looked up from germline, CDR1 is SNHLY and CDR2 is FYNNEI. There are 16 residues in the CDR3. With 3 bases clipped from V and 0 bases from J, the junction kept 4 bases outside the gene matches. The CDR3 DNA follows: TGTGCCAGCAGTGATCCGACAGGGGGTAGCACAGATACGCAGTATTTT. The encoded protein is CASSDPTGGSTDTQYF.

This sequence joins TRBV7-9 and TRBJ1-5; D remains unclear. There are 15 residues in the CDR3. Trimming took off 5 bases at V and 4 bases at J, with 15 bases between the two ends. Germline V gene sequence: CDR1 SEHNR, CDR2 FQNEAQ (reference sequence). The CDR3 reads CASSGTGEINQPQHF. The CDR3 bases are TGTGCCAGCAGCGGTACCGGGGAAATTAATCAGCCCCAGCATTTT.

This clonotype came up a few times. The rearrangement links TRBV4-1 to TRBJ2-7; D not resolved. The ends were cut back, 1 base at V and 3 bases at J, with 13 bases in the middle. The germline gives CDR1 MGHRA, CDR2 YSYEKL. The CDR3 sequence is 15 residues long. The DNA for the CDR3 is TGCGCCAGCAGCCAAGCCGCGCTGGGGATCTACGAGCAGTACTTC. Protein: CASSQAALGIYEQYF.

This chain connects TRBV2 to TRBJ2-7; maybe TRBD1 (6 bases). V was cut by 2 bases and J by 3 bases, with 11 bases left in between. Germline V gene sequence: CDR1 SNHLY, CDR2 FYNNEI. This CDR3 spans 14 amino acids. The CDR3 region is CASSEPHRDYEQYF. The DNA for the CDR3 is TGTGCCAGCAGTGAACCCCACAGGGACTACGAGCAGTACTTC.

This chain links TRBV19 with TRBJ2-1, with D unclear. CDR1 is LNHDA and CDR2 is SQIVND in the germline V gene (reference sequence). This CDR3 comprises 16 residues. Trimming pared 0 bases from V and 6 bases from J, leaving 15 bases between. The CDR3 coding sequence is TGTGCCAGTAGTATAGATCGAGGAGCTAGGATCAATGAGCAGTTCTTC. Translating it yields CASSIDRGARINEQFF.

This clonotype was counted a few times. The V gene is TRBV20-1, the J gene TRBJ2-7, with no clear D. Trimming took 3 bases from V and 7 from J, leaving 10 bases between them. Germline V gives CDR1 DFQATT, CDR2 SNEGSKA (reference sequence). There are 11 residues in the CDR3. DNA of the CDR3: TGCAGTGCTAGGCCGGGTATGGAGCAGTACTTC. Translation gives CSARPGMEQYF.

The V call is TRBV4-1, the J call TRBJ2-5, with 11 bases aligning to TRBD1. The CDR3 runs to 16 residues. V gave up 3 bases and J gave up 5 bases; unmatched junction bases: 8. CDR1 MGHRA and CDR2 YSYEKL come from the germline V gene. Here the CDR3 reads CASSQEDRGLRETQYF. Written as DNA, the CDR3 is TGCGCCAGCAGCCAGGAGGACAGGGGGCTTCGGGAGACCCAGTACTTC.

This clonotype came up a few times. The CDR3 DNA is TGCAGCGTGGTCGGGGTCCAGGGGGGTTCACAGGTAGCATCCTACGAGCAGTACTTC. This codes for CSVVGVQGGSQVASYEQYF. This chain links TRBV29-1 with TRBJ2-7, with a weak D call TRBD1 (7 bases). V lost 6 bases, J lost 1 base, and 31 bases lay in between. Per germline, CDR1 SQVTM and CDR2 ANQGSEA. The length of the CDR3 is 19 residues.

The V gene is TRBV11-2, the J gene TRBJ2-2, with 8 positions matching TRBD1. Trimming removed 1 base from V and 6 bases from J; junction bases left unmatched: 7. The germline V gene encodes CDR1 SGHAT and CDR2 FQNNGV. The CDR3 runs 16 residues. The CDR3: CASSLVSRGHAGELFF. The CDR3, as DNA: TGTGCCAGCAGCTTAGTTTCCAGGGGGCATGCCGGGGAGCTGTTTTTT.

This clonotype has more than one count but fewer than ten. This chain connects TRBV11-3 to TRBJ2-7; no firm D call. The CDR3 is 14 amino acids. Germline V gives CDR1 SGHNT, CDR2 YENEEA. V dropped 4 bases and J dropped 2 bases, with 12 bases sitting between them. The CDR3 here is CASSSLRAPYEQYF. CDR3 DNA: TGTGCCAGCAGCTCCCTCCGTGCCCCCTACGAGCAGTACTTC.

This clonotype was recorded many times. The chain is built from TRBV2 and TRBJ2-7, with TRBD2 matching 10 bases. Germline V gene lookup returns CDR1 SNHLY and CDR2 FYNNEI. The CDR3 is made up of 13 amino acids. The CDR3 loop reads CASTSGVSYEQYF. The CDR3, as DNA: TGTGCATCTACTAGCGGGGTGTCCTACGAGCAGTACTTC.

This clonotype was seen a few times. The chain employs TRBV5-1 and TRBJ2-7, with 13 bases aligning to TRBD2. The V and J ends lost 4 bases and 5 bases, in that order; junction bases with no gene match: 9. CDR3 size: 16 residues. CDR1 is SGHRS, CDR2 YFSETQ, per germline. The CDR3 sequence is CASSPLRLAGGDEQYF. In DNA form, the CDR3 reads TGCGCCAGCAGCCCCCTAAGACTAGCGGGAGGTGACGAGCAGTACTTC.

The CDR3 is CASSTSGTGDAYEQYF. The CDR3 nucleotides are TGCGCCAGCAGCACCTCCGGGACAGGGGACGCTTACGAGCAGTACTTC. This chain links TRBV5-1 with TRBJ2-7; 10 bases align to TRBD1. Germline trimming cut 4 bases from V and 4 bases from J; bases unmatched to any gene: 11. The CDR3 covers 16 residues. Germline loops: CDR1 SGHRS, CDR2 YFSETQ.

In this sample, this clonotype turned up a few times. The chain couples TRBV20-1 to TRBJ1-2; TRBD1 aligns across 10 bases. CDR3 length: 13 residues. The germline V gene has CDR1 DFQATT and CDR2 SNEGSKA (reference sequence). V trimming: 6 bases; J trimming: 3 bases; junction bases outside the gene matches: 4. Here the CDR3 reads CSALDRGDYGYTF. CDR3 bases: TGCAGTGCCTTGGACAGGGGGGACTATGGCTACACCTTC.